The clone carrying this T cell receptor (beta chain) has only a few counts. Its antigen is not identified. The data were taken from a study of cytomegalovirus exposure and HLA in healthy donors. Trimming shortened V by 8 bases and J by 6 bases, and 13 bases separated the two germline ends. Germline CDR1 reads SGHVT; CDR2 reads SQSDAQ. This CDR3 comprises 13 residues. General study findings and limits: There were some V segments, including TRBV6-2 and TRBV6-3, excluded as indistinguishable. The classifier reportedly diagnosed cytomegalovirus status with high sensitivity and specificity. The study labeled about 160 TCR beta chains cytomegalovirus-associated.

A multiplex PCR was run with 60 Vbeta primers and 13 Jbeta primers. Libraries were prepared by immunoSEQ multiplex PCR; TCRdb keeps only in-frame clonotypes and omits some of them. Of 150,000 to 200,000 clones in the sample, around 76% are singletons; the top ten hold over 1.2%. The chain links TRBV7-4 to TRBJ2-2; no clear D gene. Sequencing input: PBMCs. The sequence derives from a man aged 55 to 70 in good health and CMV-seronegative. The CDR3: CASPPTPAGELFF. In nucleotides, the CDR3 is TGTGCCAGCCCCCCTACCCCCGCCGGGGAGCTGTTTTTT.